The sequence of this TCR beta chain was determined in a study of patients and donors after allogeneic stem cell transplantation. This clonotype was observed a handful of times. Germline CDR1 is SQVTM and CDR2 is ANQGSEA. This CDR3 has 12 amino acids. Trimming left V 5 bases short and J 5 bases short, with 11 bases between. TCRdb used MiXCR to reprocess the RT-PCR reads, holding one entry per CDR3 protein. The sample consists of approximately 150,000 distinct CDR3 sequences, approximately 30% of them appearing once. The sample was blood, either unsorted or a sorted T cell fraction (not recorded which). The gene calls are TRBV29-1 and TRBJ2-3, with D unclear. The receptor comes from a human donor who was either an allogeneic HSCT recipient or a stem cell or donor lymphocyte infusion donor (not recorded which). It is not recorded whose cells these are; they may come from a transplant donor. CDR3 amino acids: CSVSVLLDTQYF. The CDR3 region has the DNA TGCAGCGTTTCGGTTCTCCTAGATACGCAGTATTTT.